The 31 T cell receptor beta chains listed next were all sequenced from one sample in a study of shared T cell receptors in the human thymus. Data came from immunoSEQ multiplex PCR; TCRdb stores just in-frame clones and leaves some out. The sample shows approximately 490,000 clones, approximately 80% of them seen only once. The same sample was also used in a study of human thymus T cells.

Sequencing was done on a sample of thymocytes. Receptors were obtained from a boy younger than two with a congenital heart defect.

The chain is built from TRBV9 and TRBJ1-3; the match to TRBD1 covers 7 bases. CDR3 length equals 17 residues. Trimming took 4 bases from V and 4 from J; bases not matched to a gene: 14. CDR1 and CDR2 (germline): SGDLS, YYNGEE. DNA for the CDR3: TGTGCCAGCAGCTCAGGACAGGTTCCACGACGGGGAAACACCATATATTTT. This gives the protein CASSSGQVPRRGNTIYF.

The chain has TRBV12-5 and TRBJ2-5; the D is unclear. The CDR3 is made up of 13 amino acids. Trimming left V 5 bases short and J 0 bases short, with 7 bases between. CDR1 is LGHNT and CDR2 is FRNRAP in the germline V gene. The CDR3 region has the DNA TGTGCTAGTGGTCAGATGGACCAAGAGACCCAGTACTTC. Amino acid sequence: CASGQMDQETQYF.

This clone occurred a few times. The chain combines TRBV30 with TRBJ2-1; D might be TRBD1 (6 bases). Germline V gives CDR1 GTSNPN, CDR2 SVGIG (reference sequence). V lost 3 bases and J 10 bases, leaving 16 bases between the germline ends. The length of the CDR3 is 13 residues. The CDR3 DNA reads TGTGCCTGGAGCGTTAGGGGGATTGGCGAGCAGTTCTTC. Its protein product is CAWSVRGIGEQFF.

V usage is TRBV27 and J usage is TRBJ2-5, with 9 bases fitting TRBD1. The J call may be in error: the DNA end matches TRBJ2-7 better. The germline gives CDR1 MNHEY, CDR2 SMNVEV (reference sequence). This CDR3 is 13 amino acids long. For the CDR3, the DNA is TGTGCATCGAGAGGGACAGGGTCCTACGAGCAGTACTTC. Amino acid sequence: CASRGTGSYEQYF.

V usage is TRBV21-1 and J usage is TRBJ1-4; TRBD1 is the table's D call and was not checked against the DNA. TRBV21-1 is labeled a pseudogene. The CDR3 covers 16 residues. The CDR3 loop is CAIRTPPGAANEKLFF. In DNA form, the CDR3 reads TGTGCCATCCGAACCCCTCCAGGGGCAGCTAATGAAAAACTGTTTTTT.

The CDR3 protein is CASSLGTGYNSPLHF. In DNA form, the CDR3 reads TGTGCCAGCAGCTTGGGGACAGGGTATAATTCACCCCTCCACTTT. The chain joins TRBV5-4 to TRBJ1-6; TRBD1 matches 8 bases. The CDR3 runs to 15 residues. Germline CDR1 reads SGHNT; CDR2 reads YYREEE (reference sequence). The trim removed 0 bases at V and 4 bases at J, leaving 0 bases unmatched. The full variable domain, its missing parts supplied by reference TRBV5-4 and TRBJ1-6, is ETGVTQSPTHLIKTRGQQVTLRCSSQSGHNTVSWYQQALGQGPQFIFQYYREEENGRGNFPPRFSGLQFPNYSSELNVNALELDDSALYLCASSLGTGYNSPLHFGNGTRLTVT.

This clone was seen a handful of times. V is TRBV5-5 and J is TRBJ2-3, with D perhaps matching TRBD2 (6 bases). CDR3 length: 15 amino acids. Germline V gives CDR1 SGHKS, CDR2 YYEKEE (reference sequence). Trimming removed 2 bases from V and 0 bases from J, with 10 bases in between. The CDR3 bases are TGTGCCAGCAGCTTTGCGGGGACTAGCACAGATACGCAGTATTTT. Its protein is CASSFAGTSTDTQYF.

This chain links TRBV4-1 with TRBJ1-2; a weak D match, TRBD1 (5 bases). V was clipped by 3 bases and J by 5 bases, with 19 bases between them. Germline V lookup: CDR1 MGHRA, CDR2 YSYEKL. The CDR3 contains 16 residues. CDR3 DNA: TGCGCCAGCAGCCACGAGCCCGGGGGGGTTGAGTATGGCTACACCTTC. Translation: CASSHEPGGVEYGYTF.

In this sample, this clone turned up a few times. This chain links TRBV5-5 with TRBJ1-1, with D unclear. Germline values: CDR1 SGHKS, CDR2 YYEKEE (reference sequence). This CDR3 contains 13 residues. Deletions cut 4 bases from V and 1 base from J, with 8 bases between. For the CDR3, the DNA is TGTGCCAGCAGCAACCTAAGGAACACTGAAGCTTTCTTT. This encodes CASSNLRNTEAFF. The full variable domain, rest sourced from reference TRBV5-5 and TRBJ1-1, is DAGVTQSPTHLIKTRGQQVTLRCSPISGHKSVSWYQQVLGQGPQFIFQYYEKEERGRGNFPDRFSARQFPNYSSELNVNALLLGDSALYLCASSNLRNTEAFFGQGTRLTVV.

J is TRBJ1-2 and V is TRBV28; 7 bases agree with TRBD1. The CDR3 is made up of 12 amino acids. Per the germline V gene, CDR1 is MDHEN and CDR2 is SYDVKM. With V trimmed by 8 bases and J by 8 bases, 8 bases remained unmatched. CDR3 DNA sequence: TGTGCCAGCTCCATTCGGACAGGCGGCTACACCTTC. Its protein is CASSIRTGGYTF.

The chain combines TRBV27 with TRBJ2-7; no clear D gene. Germline V gene data show CDR1 as MNHEY and CDR2 as SMNVEV (reference sequence). The V end was cut by 3 bases, the J end by 6 bases, with 15 bases between. The CDR3 covers 14 residues. The CDR3 sequence is CASSFASRLAEQYF. The CDR3 region has the DNA TGTGCCAGCAGTTTTGCTAGTCGCTTAGCCGAGCAGTACTTC.

The chain links TRBV30 to TRBJ2-1; TRBD2 might be the D (7 bases). Germline values: CDR1 GTSNPN, CDR2 SVGIG (reference sequence). The V end lost 4 bases, the J end lost 5 bases, and 15 bases lay between the germline ends. The CDR3 contains 14 residues. DNA for the CDR3: TGTGCCTGGACTACAGGGACTACGGACAATGAGCAGTTCTTC. This codes for CAWTTGTTDNEQFF.

This clone was seen more than once but under ten times. The V and J genes are TRBV5-4 and TRBJ2-1, with 8 nucleotides matching TRBD1. The CDR3 spans 14 residues. With V trimmed by 2 bases and J by 9 bases, 7 bases remained unmatched. Germline CDR1 is SGHNT and CDR2 is YYREEE (reference sequence). The CDR3 region has the DNA TGTGCCAGCAGCTTCGGGACAGGTTTGCCTGAGCAGTTCTTC. It yields the protein CASSFGTGLPEQFF.

This chain connects TRBV15 to TRBJ2-7, with TRBD1 matching over 9 bases. V lost 3 bases and J lost 3; bases outside the gene matches: 3. The CDR3 contains 14 residues. Germline V gene sequence: CDR1 LNHNV, CDR2 YYDKDF (reference sequence). CDR3 nucleotides: TGTGCCACCAGCAGGCGACAGGGGGACTACGAGCAGTACTTC. Protein sequence: CATSRRQGDYEQYF.

The chain combines TRBV19 with TRBJ2-1, with 9 bases identical to TRBD1. The CDR3 consists of 13 residues. With 7 bases clipped from V and 5 bases from J, the junction kept 3 bases outside the gene matches. The germline V gene has CDR1 LNHDA and CDR2 SQIVND (reference sequence). The CDR3 sequence is CASIGTGNNEQFF. The DNA for the CDR3 is TGTGCCAGTATAGGGACAGGGAACAATGAGCAGTTCTTC.

This chain connects TRBV4-3 to TRBJ2-1, with 10 bases identical to TRBD2. This CDR3 is 15 amino acids long. V lost 6 bases and J lost 8; bases outside the gene matches: 10. CDR1 is LGHNA, CDR2 YSLEER, per germline. CDR3 sequence reads: CASSSGLAVFDEQFF. Written as DNA, the CDR3 is TGCGCCAGCAGTTCCGGACTAGCGGTCTTCGATGAGCAGTTCTTC.

J is TRBJ2-7 and V is TRBV29-1; the D gene is possibly TRBD2 (6 bases). From germline, CDR1 is SQVTM and CDR2 ANQGSEA. The CDR3 covers 14 residues. V shed 4 bases and J shed 6 bases, with 19 bases lying between them. The CDR3 protein is CSVVWASDICEQYF. In DNA, the CDR3 is TGCAGCGTTGTGTGGGCTAGCGATATCTGCGAGCAGTACTTC.

This chain uses TRBV27 with TRBJ1-1; D uncertain. The CDR3 is 15 residues long. The V end was cut by 5 bases, the J end by 0 bases, with 13 bases between. CDR1 and CDR2 from the germline V gene are MNHEY and SMNVEV (reference sequence). The CDR3 protein is CASSRDREMNTEAFF. The CDR3 nucleotides are TGTGCCAGCAGTAGGGATCGGGAGATGAACACTGAAGCTTTCTTT.

The rearrangement links TRBV15 to TRBJ1-2; 7 bases are a match to TRBD1. This CDR3 spans 15 amino acids. Trimming cost V 3 bases and J 6 bases; bases outside gene matches: 10. CDR1 LNHNV and CDR2 YYDKDF come from the germline V gene (reference sequence). CDR3 bases: TGTGCCACCAGCAGGGCCCGGGACAGTCGGAATGGCTACACCTTC. This translates into CATSRARDSRNGYTF.

The V call is TRBV28, the J call TRBJ2-3; TRBD1 agrees at 7 bases. The CDR3 loop spans 14 amino acids. CDR1 and CDR2 from the germline V gene are MDHEN and SYDVKM. With V trimmed by 3 bases and J by 4 bases, 4 bases remained unmatched. The CDR3 here is CASSFFGQADTQYF. In DNA, the CDR3 is TGTGCCAGCAGTTTCTTCGGACAGGCAGATACGCAGTATTTT.

This chain uses TRBV15 with TRBJ2-6, with D tentatively TRBD1 (5 bases). V lost 0 bases to trimming and J lost 1 base, with 7 bases between them. This CDR3 spans 16 amino acids. CDR1 is LNHNV and CDR2 is YYDKDF in the germline V gene (reference sequence). CDR3 in DNA: TGTGCCACCAGCAGAGATGGGGCGTCTGGGGCCAACGTCCTGACTTTC. Its protein is CATSRDGASGANVLTF.

The J gene is TRBJ2-1, the V gene TRBV5-4, with 8 bases identical to TRBD2. J gave up 6 bases and V 4 bases, and 15 bases lay outside the gene matches. Germline V CDR1 and CDR2: SGHNT, YYREEE (reference sequence). The length of the CDR3 is 17 residues. CDR3 sequence: CASSLDHSAGDCNEQFF. In nucleotides, the CDR3 is TGTGCCAGCAGCCTCGATCATTCAGCGGGAGATTGCAATGAGCAGTTCTTC.

V is TRBV27 and J is TRBJ1-5; 9 positions agree with TRBD1. Germline V gives CDR1 MNHEY, CDR2 SMNVEV (reference sequence). Unmatched junction bases numbered 11, after V lost 8 bases and J lost 6 bases. CDR3 length equals 15 residues. The CDR3 sequence: CASGDREGPGQPQHF. The CDR3 coding sequence is TGTGCCAGCGGGGACAGGGAAGGCCCCGGTCAGCCCCAGCATTTT.

The CDR3 nucleotides read TGTGCCAGCAGCTTACTCCCACTAGCGCTAGAGGGAGAGACCCAGTACTTC. Encoded protein: CASSLLPLALEGETQYF. This chain connects TRBV7-2 to TRBJ2-5; 7 bases are shared with TRBD2. Per the germline V gene, CDR1 is SGHTA and CDR2 is FQGNSA. The ends lost 2 bases at V and 4 bases at J; junction bases unmatched: 13. The CDR3 has 17 amino acids.

V is TRBV30 and J is TRBJ2-3, with TRBD2 identical over 9 bases. The CDR3 loop spans 18 amino acids. Germline V gene data show CDR1 as GTSNPN and CDR2 as SVGIG (reference sequence). V lost 3 bases to trimming and J lost 0 bases; unmatched junction nucleotides: 13. The CDR3 is CAWRVTLAGDHSTDTQYF. The CDR3 DNA sequence: TGTGCCTGGAGGGTAACCTTAGCGGGAGATCACAGCACAGATACGCAGTATTTT.

The rearrangement links TRBV5-1 to TRBJ2-1; 7 bases match TRBD2. The CDR3 spans 16 residues. The germline CDR1 and CDR2 sequences are SGHRS and YFSETQ. V was pared by 7 bases and J by 7 bases, with 17 bases of the junction left unmatched. CDR3 coding DNA: TGCGCCAGCGGCCCCTCGTCGGCGGGAGCGGGTAATGAGCAGTTCTTC. Translating gives CASGPSSAGAGNEQFF.

J is TRBJ1-4 and V is TRBV5-1; D gene uncertain. This CDR3 contains 15 residues. Trimming stripped 0 bases from V and 0 bases from J, with 6 bases between. CDR1 and CDR2 (germline): SGHRS, YFSETQ. In nucleotides, the CDR3 is TGCGCCAGCAGCTTGGATCAGGCAACTAATGAAAAACTGTTTTTT. Translation gives CASSLDQATNEKLFF.

Only a few counts were recorded for this clone. The chain recombines TRBV5-8 with TRBJ2-1, with TRBD1 matching 7 bases. V gave up 2 bases and J gave up 8 bases; unmatched junction bases: 16. Germline CDR1 SGHTS, CDR2 YDEGEE. The CDR3 has 17 amino acids. CDR3 loop: CASSFIKGGPKRDEQFF. The CDR3 DNA sequence: TGTGCCAGCAGCTTTATAAAAGGGGGCCCCAAAAGGGATGAGCAGTTCTTC.

The chain combines TRBV10-2 with TRBJ2-7; TRBD2 matches 9 bases. CDR1 and CDR2 (germline): WSHSY, SAAADI. CDR3 length: 16 amino acids. J was trimmed by 1 base and V by 7 bases; bases with no gene match: 11. The CDR3 DNA is TGCGCCAGCAAGGGTAGCGGGAGAACCCCTTCCTACGAGCAGTACTTC. Amino acids: CASKGSGRTPSYEQYF.

The chain is built from TRBV30 and TRBJ2-3; D remains unclear. The CDR3 runs 15 residues. Trimming stripped 4 bases from V and 2 bases from J, with 16 bases between. Per germline, CDR1 GTSNPN and CDR2 SVGIG (reference sequence). This chain's CDR3 is CAWTVSLGTTDTQYF. For the CDR3, the DNA is TGTGCCTGGACCGTGAGTCTGGGCACCACAGATACGCAGTATTTT.

The rearrangement uses TRBV6-5 and TRBJ2-7; D perhaps matches TRBD2 (5 bases). The CDR3 consists of 13 residues. Germline V lookup: CDR1 MNHEY, CDR2 SVGAGI. V lost 7 bases and J lost 2, with 12 bases in between. The CDR3 nucleotides are TGTGCCAGCAAAAAATGGGAGCCCTACGAGCAGTACTTC. It encodes CASKKWEPYEQYF.